The subject of this entry is one T cell receptor (beta chain). Its antigen is not identified. Germline V CDR1 and CDR2: DFQATT, SNEGSKA (reference sequence). The CDR3 spans 12 residues. With 7 bases removed from V and 4 bases from J, the gap between germline ends came to 14 bases. This sample was included in a study of tumor and adjacent non-tumor tissue in lung cancer. Study summary: Patients were aged about 31 to 76, 10 men and roughly 5 women, stage I to III. On average, productive TCRbeta reads reached about 4.17 million per sample.

Three rounds of nested PCR, following a modified ARM-PCR protocol, produced the TCRbeta library. TCRdb fed the multiplex PCR reads into MiXCR, producing one record per CDR3 protein. Of about 93,000 distinct CDR3 sequences listed, roughly 70% are singletons. The study, taken as a whole, reports: Compared with tumor, normal lung showed significantly lower TCR diversity.

No cell sorting was done before RNA was extracted from the tissue. Newly diagnosed lung cancer patients had thoracic surgery in China, August–November 2014, without prior chemotherapy. The source of this sequence is a man aged 55 to 70 with non-small cell lung cancer. The chain uses TRBV20-1 and TRBJ2-7; weak D call: TRBD2 (6 bases). Sequenced input: lung tumor tissue. The CDR3 here is CSGRERAYEQYF. The CDR3 DNA follows: TGCAGTGGTCGGGAGAGGGCTTACGAGCAGTACTTC.